Below are 14 T cell receptor beta chains sequenced from a single sample in a study of cytomegalovirus exposure and HLA in healthy donors. In the PCR, 60 Vbeta and 13 Jbeta primers were used. Measured with immunoSEQ multiplex PCR; TCRdb has only the in-frame clones, and not every one. The sample carries tens of thousands of clones, about two thirds recorded once. The sample taken for sequencing was PBMCs. Receptor source: a woman between 45 and 60 years old in good health and CMV-seropositive.

As for this clone: The conserved phenylalanine or tryptophan is not found at the CDR3 terminus, so this likely reflects a read error. The chain couples TRBV7-9 to TRBJ1-2, with D hard to call. Germline CDR1 reads SEHNR; CDR2 reads FQNEAQ (reference sequence). This CDR3 has 14 residues. V was cut by 0 bases and J by 3 bases, with 8 bases left in between. CDR3 residues: CASSLAGGDYGYTL. The CDR3 DNA sequence: TGTGCCAGCAGCTTAGCGGGCGGGGACTATGGCTACACCCTC.

This clone has more than one count but fewer than ten. Other DNA sequences in the same sample also yield this CDR3. This chain uses TRBV11-2 with TRBJ2-7; a weak D match, TRBD2 (5 bases). Germline-derived CDR1 and CDR2 are SGHAT and FQNNGV. The V end was cut by 3 bases, the J end by 4 bases, with 10 bases between. The CDR3 has 13 residues. The CDR3 protein is CASSLPGVYEQYF. CDR3 nucleotide sequence: TGTGCCAGCAGCTTGCCCGGGGTTTACGAGCAGTACTTC.

This chain joins TRBV4-1 and TRBJ2-7, with D perhaps matching TRBD1 (6 bases). Per germline, CDR1 MGHRA and CDR2 YSYEKL. CDR3 length equals 15 residues. Between the trimmed V and J ends, which lost 3 bases and 3 bases, there was a span of 15 bases. CDR3 sequence: CASSQGAGALYEQYF. The CDR3 DNA reads as TGCGCCAGCAGCCAGGGGGCAGGAGCCCTCTACGAGCAGTACTTC.

This clone was found a few times. The chain has TRBV27 and TRBJ2-1; possibly TRBD2 for D (6 bases). The CDR3 spans 16 residues. Germline-derived CDR1 and CDR2 are MNHEY and SMNVEV (reference sequence). V gave up 8 bases and J gave up 0 bases, with 17 bases separating them. The CDR3 DNA follows: TGTGCCAGCGGGGGAATGCGGGGCCGCTCCTACAATGAGCAGTTCTTC. As protein: CASGGMRGRSYNEQFF.

This clone was observed a handful of times. The chain is built from TRBV19 and TRBJ2-1; perhaps TRBD1 as D (6 bases). V lost 3 bases to trimming and J lost 4 bases, with 10 bases between them. The CDR3 length is 14 residues. The germline V gene has CDR1 LNHDA and CDR2 SQIVND (reference sequence). CDR3 sequence: CASSIQGTYNEQFF. Here the CDR3 DNA reads TGTGCCAGTAGTATTCAGGGGACGTACAATGAGCAGTTCTTC.

The gene calls are TRBV7-9 and TRBJ1-1, with TRBD1 identical over 9 bases. CDR1 and CDR2 from the germline V gene are SEHNR and FQNEAQ (reference sequence). The trim removed 2 bases at V and 2 bases at J, leaving 12 bases unmatched. The CDR3 spans 18 residues. CDR3 sequence reads: CASSLFRGTGIVNTEAFF. CDR3 in DNA: TGTGCCAGCAGCTTATTCAGAGGGACAGGGATAGTTAACACTGAAGCTTTCTTT.

This chain links TRBV5-6 with TRBJ2-1, with 8 positions matching TRBD2. Germline CDR1 and CDR2: SGHDT and YYEEEE. After removal of 1 base from V and 4 bases from J, the junction contained 4 bases not matched to a gene. CDR3 length: 15 amino acids. The CDR3 spells CASSLRAGGYNEQFF. The CDR3 DNA sequence: TGTGCCAGCAGCTTGAGGGCGGGGGGTTACAATGAGCAGTTCTTC.

The chain links TRBV18 to TRBJ2-3, with D hard to call. Germline V gives CDR1 KGHSH, CDR2 LQKENI. The CDR3 extends over 12 amino acids. The V and J ends lost 3 bases and 3 bases respectively, with 4 bases between them. The CDR3 bases are TGTGCCAGCTCACCGTCGACAGATACGCAGTATTTT. It specifies CASSPSTDTQYF.

V and J are TRBV10-2 and TRBJ2-7, with 8 bases matching TRBD1. The V segment lost 2 bases and the J segment 0 bases; nucleotides outside the gene matches: 3. The CDR3 is 15 residues long. Germline CDR1 and CDR2: WSHSY and SAAADI. CDR3 residues: CASSEEQGASYEQYF. CDR3 DNA sequence: TGCGCCAGCAGTGAGGAGCAGGGGGCCTCCTACGAGCAGTACTTC.

The J gene is TRBJ2-3, the V gene TRBV10-3, with 8 bases fitting TRBD2. The CDR3 has 16 amino acids. Germline V gives CDR1 ENHRY, CDR2 SYGVKD. Losses at the gene ends were 7 bases for V and 0 bases for J; bases not matched to a gene: 9. CDR3 residues: CAINHSGGRSTDTQYF. CDR3 bases: TGTGCCATCAATCACTCGGGGGGGCGGAGCACAGATACGCAGTATTTT.

This clone turned up a few times. The J gene is TRBJ2-2, the V gene TRBV2; perhaps TRBD2 as D (6 bases). The germline V gene encodes CDR1 SNHLY and CDR2 FYNNEI. The V end was cut by 7 bases, the J end by 6 bases, with 18 bases between. CDR3 length: 15 amino acids. The CDR3 DNA reads as TGTGCCAGCAAAAGAAATGGGCGGGGACCCGGGGAGCTGTTTTTT. Protein sequence: CASKRNGRGPGELFF. Full variable domain (outside the CDR3, taken from reference TRBV2 and TRBJ2-2): EPEVTQTPSHQVTQMGQEVILRCVPISNHLYFYWYRQILGQKVEFLVSFYNNEISEKSEIFDDQFSVERPDGSNFTLKIRSTKLEDSAMYFCASKRNGRGPGELFFGEGSRLTVL.

The chain joins TRBV27 to TRBJ2-2, with 12 bases lining up with TRBD1. Unmatched junction bases numbered 12, after V lost 9 bases and J lost 7 bases. CDR1 and CDR2 from the germline V gene are MNHEY and SMNVEV (reference sequence). There are 16 residues in the CDR3. CDR3 in amino acids: CASSGTGGEVIGELFF. The CDR3 coding sequence is TGTGCCAGTTCCGGGACAGGGGGCGAGGTGATCGGGGAGCTGTTTTTT.

V is TRBV27 and J is TRBJ2-1, with D possibly matching TRBD2 (5 bases). This CDR3 contains 16 residues. The V gene lost 3 bases and the J gene lost 7 bases, with 19 bases spanning the gap. Looked up from germline, CDR1 is MNHEY and CDR2 is SMNVEV (reference sequence). The CDR3 protein is CASSFLRRLGVNEQFF. CDR3 DNA: TGTGCCAGCAGTTTCCTCCGGAGGCTTGGGGTTAATGAGCAGTTCTTC.

V and J are TRBV7-2 and TRBJ2-2, with D hard to call. The V gene lost 5 bases and the J gene lost 0 bases, with 7 bases spanning the gap. CDR3 length equals 14 residues. Germline-derived CDR1 and CDR2 are SGHTA and FQGNSA. CDR3 residues: CASSLSTNTGELFF. In DNA form, the CDR3 reads TGTGCCAGCAGCCTAAGTACGAACACCGGGGAGCTGTTTTTT.